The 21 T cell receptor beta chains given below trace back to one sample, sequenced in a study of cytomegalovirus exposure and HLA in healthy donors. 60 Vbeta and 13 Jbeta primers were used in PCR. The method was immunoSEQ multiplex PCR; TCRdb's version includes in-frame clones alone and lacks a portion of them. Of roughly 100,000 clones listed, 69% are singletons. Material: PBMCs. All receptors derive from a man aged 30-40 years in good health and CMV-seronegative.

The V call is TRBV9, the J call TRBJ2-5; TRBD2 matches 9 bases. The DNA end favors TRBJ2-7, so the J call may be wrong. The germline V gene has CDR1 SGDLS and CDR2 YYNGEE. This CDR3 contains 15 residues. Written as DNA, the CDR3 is TGTGCCAGCAGCGCCTGGACTAGCGACTCCTACGAGCAGTACTTC. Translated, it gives CASSAWTSDSYEQYF.

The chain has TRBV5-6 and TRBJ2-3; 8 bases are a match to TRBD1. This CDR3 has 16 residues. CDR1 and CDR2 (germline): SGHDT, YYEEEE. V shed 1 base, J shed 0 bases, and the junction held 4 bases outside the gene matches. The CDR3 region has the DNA TGTGCCAGCAGCTTGAGGGACAGGTGGAGCACAGATACGCAGTATTTT. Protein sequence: CASSLRDRWSTDTQYF.

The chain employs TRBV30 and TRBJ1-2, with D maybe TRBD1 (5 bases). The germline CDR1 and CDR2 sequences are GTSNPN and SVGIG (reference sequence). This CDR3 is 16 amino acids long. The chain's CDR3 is CVLSLLPGRSNYGYTF. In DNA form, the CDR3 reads TGTGTCTTATCCCTCTTACCAGGGAGGTCTAACTATGGCTACACCTTC.

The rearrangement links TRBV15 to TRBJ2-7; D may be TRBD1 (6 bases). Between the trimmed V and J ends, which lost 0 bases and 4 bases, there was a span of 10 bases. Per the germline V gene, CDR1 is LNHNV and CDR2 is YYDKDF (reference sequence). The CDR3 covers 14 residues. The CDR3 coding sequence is TGTGCCACCAGCAGAGACGGCAGGGGTTACGAGCAGTACTTC. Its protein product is CATSRDGRGYEQYF.

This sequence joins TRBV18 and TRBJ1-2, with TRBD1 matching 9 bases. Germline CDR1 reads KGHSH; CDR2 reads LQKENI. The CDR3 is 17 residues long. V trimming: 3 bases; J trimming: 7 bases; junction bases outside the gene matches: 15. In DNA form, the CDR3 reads TGTGCCAGCTCACCCCAGCAAAAACAGGGGGCAGGTGGTGGCTACACCTTC. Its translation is CASSPQQKQGAGGGYTF.

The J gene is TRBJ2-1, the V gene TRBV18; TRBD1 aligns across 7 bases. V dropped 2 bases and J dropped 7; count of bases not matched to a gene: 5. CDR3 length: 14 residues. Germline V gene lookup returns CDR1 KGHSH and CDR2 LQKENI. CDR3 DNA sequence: TGTGCCAGCTCACCATCGACAGGGCTGAATGAGCAGTTCTTC. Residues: CASSPSTGLNEQFF.

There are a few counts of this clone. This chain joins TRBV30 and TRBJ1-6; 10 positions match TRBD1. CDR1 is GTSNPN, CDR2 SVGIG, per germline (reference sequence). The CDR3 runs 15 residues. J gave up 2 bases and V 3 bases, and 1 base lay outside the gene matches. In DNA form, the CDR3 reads TGTGCCTGGAGGACAGGGGGCACCTATAATTCACCCCTCCACTTT. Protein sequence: CAWRTGGTYNSPLHF.

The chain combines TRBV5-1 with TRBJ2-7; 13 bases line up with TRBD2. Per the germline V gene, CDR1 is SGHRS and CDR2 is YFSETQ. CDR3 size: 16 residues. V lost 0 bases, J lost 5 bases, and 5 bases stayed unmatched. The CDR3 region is CASSLGLAGGPHEQYF. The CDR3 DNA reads TGCGCCAGCAGCTTGGGACTAGCGGGAGGCCCTCACGAGCAGTACTTC.

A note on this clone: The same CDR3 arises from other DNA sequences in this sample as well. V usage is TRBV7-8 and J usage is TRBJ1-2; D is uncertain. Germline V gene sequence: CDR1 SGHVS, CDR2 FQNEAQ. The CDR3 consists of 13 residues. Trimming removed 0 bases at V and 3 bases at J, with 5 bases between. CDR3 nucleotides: TGTGCCAGCAGCTTAGCAACTGACTATGGCTACACCTTC. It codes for CASSLATDYGYTF.

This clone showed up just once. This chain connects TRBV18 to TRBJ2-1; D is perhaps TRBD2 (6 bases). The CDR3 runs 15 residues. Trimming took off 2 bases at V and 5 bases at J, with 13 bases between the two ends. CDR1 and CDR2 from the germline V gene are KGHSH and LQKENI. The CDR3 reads CASSPWAGRNNEQFF. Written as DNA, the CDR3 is TGTGCCAGCTCACCATGGGCGGGAAGGAACAATGAGCAGTTCTTC. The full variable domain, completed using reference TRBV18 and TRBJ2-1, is NAGVMQNPRHLVRRRGQEARLRCSPMKGHSHVYWYRQLPEEGLKFMVYLQKENIIDESGMPKERFSAEFPKEGPSILRIQQVVRGDSAAYFCASSPWAGRNNEQFFGPGTRLTVL.

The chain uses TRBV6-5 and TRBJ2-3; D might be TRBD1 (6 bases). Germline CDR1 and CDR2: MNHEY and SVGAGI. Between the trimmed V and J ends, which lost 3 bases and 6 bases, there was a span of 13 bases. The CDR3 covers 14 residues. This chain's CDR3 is CASSYKGVEDTQYF. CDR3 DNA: TGTGCCAGCAGTTATAAGGGGGTCGAGGATACGCAGTATTTT.

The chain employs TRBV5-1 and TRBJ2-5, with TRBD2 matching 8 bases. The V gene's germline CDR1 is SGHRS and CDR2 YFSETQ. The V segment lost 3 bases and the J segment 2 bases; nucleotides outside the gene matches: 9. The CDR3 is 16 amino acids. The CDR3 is CASSSRTRGGQETQYF. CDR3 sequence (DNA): TGCGCCAGCAGCTCCCGGACACGGGGGGGTCAAGAGACCCAGTACTTC.

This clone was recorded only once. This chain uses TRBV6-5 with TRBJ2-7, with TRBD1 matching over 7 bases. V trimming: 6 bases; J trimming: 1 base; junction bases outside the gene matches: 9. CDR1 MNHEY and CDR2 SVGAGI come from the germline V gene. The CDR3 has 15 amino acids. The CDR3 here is CASRPYRGPSYEQYF. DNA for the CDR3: TGTGCCAGCAGACCCTATAGGGGGCCTTCCTACGAGCAGTACTTC.

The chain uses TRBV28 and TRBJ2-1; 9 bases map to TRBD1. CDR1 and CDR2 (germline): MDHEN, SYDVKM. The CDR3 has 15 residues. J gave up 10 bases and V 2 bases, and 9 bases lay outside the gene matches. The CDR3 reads CASSLATGGSREQFF. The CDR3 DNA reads TGTGCCAGCAGTTTAGCGACAGGGGGGTCGCGGGAGCAGTTCTTC.

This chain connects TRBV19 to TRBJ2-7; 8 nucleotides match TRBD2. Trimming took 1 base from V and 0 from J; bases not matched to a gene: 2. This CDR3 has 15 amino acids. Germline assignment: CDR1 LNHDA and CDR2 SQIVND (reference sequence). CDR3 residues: CASSIASGSSYEQYF. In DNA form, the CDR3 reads TGTGCCAGTAGTATAGCAAGCGGGAGCTCCTACGAGCAGTACTTC.

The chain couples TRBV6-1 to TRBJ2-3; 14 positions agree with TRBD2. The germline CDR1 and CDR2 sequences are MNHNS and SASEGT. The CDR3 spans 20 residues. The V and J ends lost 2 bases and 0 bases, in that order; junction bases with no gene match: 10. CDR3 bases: TGTGCCAGCAGTGAAACGACTAGCGGGAGGGCCCGTCACAGCACAGATACGCAGTATTTT. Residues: CASSETTSGRARHSTDTQYF.

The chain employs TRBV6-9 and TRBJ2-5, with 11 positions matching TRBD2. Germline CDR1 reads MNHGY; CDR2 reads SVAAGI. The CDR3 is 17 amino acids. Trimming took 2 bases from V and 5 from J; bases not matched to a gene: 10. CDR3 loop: CASSYGGSGRAMETQYF. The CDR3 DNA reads TGTGCCAGCAGTTATGGCGGTAGCGGGAGGGCCATGGAGACCCAGTACTTC.

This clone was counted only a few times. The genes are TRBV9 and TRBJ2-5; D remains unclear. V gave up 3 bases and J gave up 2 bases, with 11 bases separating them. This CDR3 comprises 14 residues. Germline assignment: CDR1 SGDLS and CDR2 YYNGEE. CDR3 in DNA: TGTGCCAGCAGCGGCCGTGAGAGTCAAGAGACCCAGTACTTC. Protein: CASSGRESQETQYF. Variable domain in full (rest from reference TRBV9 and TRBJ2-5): DSGVTQTPKHLITATGQRVTLRCSPRSGDLSVYWYQQSLDQGLQFLIQYYNGEERAKGNILERFSAQQFPDLHSELNLSSLELGDSALYFCASSGRESQETQYFGPGTRLLVL.

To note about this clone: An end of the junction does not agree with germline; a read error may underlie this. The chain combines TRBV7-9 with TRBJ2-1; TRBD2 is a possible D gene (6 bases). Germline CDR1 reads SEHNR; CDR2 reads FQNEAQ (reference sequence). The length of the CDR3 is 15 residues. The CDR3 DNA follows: TGTTCCAGCAGCTTAACCGGAGGGCCTGGCAATGAGCAGTTCTTC. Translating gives CSSSLTGGPGNEQFF.

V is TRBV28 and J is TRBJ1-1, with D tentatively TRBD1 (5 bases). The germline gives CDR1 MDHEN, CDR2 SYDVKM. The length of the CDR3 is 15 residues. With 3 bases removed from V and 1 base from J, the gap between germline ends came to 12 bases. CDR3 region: CASSFIGTQNTEAFF. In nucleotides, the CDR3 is TGTGCCAGCAGTTTTATAGGGACTCAGAACACTGAAGCTTTCTTT.

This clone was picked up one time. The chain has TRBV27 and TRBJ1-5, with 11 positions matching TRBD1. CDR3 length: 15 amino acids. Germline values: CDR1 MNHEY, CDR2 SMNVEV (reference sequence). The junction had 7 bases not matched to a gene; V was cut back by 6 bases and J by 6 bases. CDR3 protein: CASRPGTGGSQPQHF. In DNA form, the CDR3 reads TGTGCCAGCAGGCCAGGGACAGGGGGGAGTCAGCCCCAGCATTTT.